This TCR beta chain was found in a study of blood T cell repertoires in COVID-19. Study summary: Material from acute and convalescent COVID-19 was sourced from the United States, Italy and Spain. PBMCs, B-cell-depleted T cells, or T cells provided the cDNA or gDNA that made up the material.

Original processing methods: Using reference gene primer amplification, nucleated cell counts were estimated. The data were produced by immunoSEQ multiplex PCR, yet TCRdb's version contains in-frame clones alone and is incomplete. V and J calls and clone size come straight from that table; D and trimming were deduced from the DNA. The table shows about 15,000 clones, with around 92% occurring only once. Germline-derived CDR1 and CDR2 are KGHSH and LQKENI. V trimming: 3 bases; J trimming: 6 bases; junction bases outside the gene matches: 3. The CDR3 has 14 amino acids. The source of this sequence is a human donor with active COVID-19. The donor label of this sample is uncertain. The sample taken for sequencing was peripheral blood. This chain connects TRBV18 to TRBJ1-2; 11 positions match TRBD1. This CDR3 is CASSPGQGEDGYTF. In nucleotides, the CDR3 is TGTGCCAGCTCACCGGGACAGGGGGAGGATGGCTACACCTTC.